A single T cell receptor (beta chain) is shown here with its context. This sample is part of a study of blood T cell repertoires in COVID-19. Across the study: Sites in the United States, Italy and Spain provided acute and convalescent COVID-19 samples. Sources were T cells, B-cell-depleted T cells, or PBMCs; the material itself was cDNA or gDNA.

Methods used by the authors: Using reference gene primer amplification, nucleated cell counts were estimated. The table came from immunoSEQ multiplex PCR; TCRdb's copy has only in-frame clones and leaves some out. Clonal size and the V and J genes are those of that table, whereas D and trimming came from the DNA. The sample includes roughly 200,000 clones, 80% to 85% of them seen just once. V was pared by 2 bases and J by 0 bases, with 1 base of the junction left unmatched. This CDR3 region has 15 residues. The germline V gene has CDR1 SGHTA and CDR2 FQGNSA. V and J are TRBV7-2 and TRBJ2-7, with 10 bases aligning to TRBD2. Sequencing was done on a sample of peripheral blood. The TCR sequence derives from a man between 40 and 49 years old with acute or convalescent COVID-19. CDR3 bases: TGTGCCAGCAGCTTAAGGACTAGCGGCTCCTACGAGCAGTACTTC. Translated, it gives CASSLRTSGSYEQYF.